This record looks at one TCR beta chain sequence and its context. Its cognate antigen is unknown. V was pared by 4 bases and J by 4 bases, with 7 bases of the junction left unmatched. CDR3 length equals 16 residues. Germline lookup yields CDR1 SEHNR and CDR2 FQNEAQ (reference sequence). Lactation, pregnancy, other autoimmune disease or uncontrolled infection excluded patients. Orbital computed tomography, thyroid ultrasound, serum thyroxine and TRAb, and clinical symptoms together informed the diagnoses. This record belongs to a study of T cells in Graves' hyperthyroidism and ophthalmopathy. Study-level findings and limits: Stable hyperthyroidism and ophthalmopathy were separated using 13 V-J signatures.

TCR beta CDR3 sequences were amplified from RNA transcripts. The study used the HTBI primer set for a first-round RT-PCR of the TCR CDR3. MiXCR, applied by TCRdb to the multiplex PCR reads, yields one record per CDR3 protein. This sample has a few hundred thousand distinct CDR3 sequences; approximately 15% occur once, and the top ten carry 5.8%. This clonotype was obtained from a woman aged 25 to 39 with Graves' hyperthyroidism that later progressed to Graves' ophthalmopathy. The sequenced sample consisted of blood. The chain employs TRBV7-9 and TRBJ2-1; 10 nucleotides align to TRBD2. The DNA for the CDR3 is TGTGCCAGCAGCTCACCCGGACTAGCGGCTTACAATGAGCAGTTCTTC. Protein product: CASSSPGLAAYNEQFF.